This T cell receptor (beta chain) emerged from a study of cytomegalovirus exposure and HLA in healthy donors. Notes on the study in general: Likely technical artifact: a cluster of highly shared sequence variants. Follow-up analysis later connected one missense variant in DCLRE1C with trimming of TCR beta V- and J-genes. The majority of CMV-associated TCR beta chains were reported as apparently HLA-restricted in a later analysis.

CDR1 and CDR2 (germline): MGHRA, YSYEKL. The germline V and J ends were trimmed by 4 bases and 0 bases, with 13 bases remaining between them. The CDR3 sequence is 15 residues long. Comments on this clone: Its target is not known.

Amplification used 60 Vbeta primers and 13 Jbeta primers. Generated by immunoSEQ multiplex PCR, the TCRdb table keeps only in-frame clones and is missing some. The sample consists of 75,000 to 100,000 clones, 73% of them appearing once. Sequenced material: PBMCs. The chain combines TRBV4-1 with TRBJ2-7; D is possibly TRBD1 (6 bases). The receptor comes from a man aged 40-50 years in good health and CMV-seronegative. CDR3 sequence reads: CASSRVGQSSYEQYF. In DNA, the CDR3 is TGCGCCAGCAGCCGGGTCGGACAGAGCTCCTACGAGCAGTACTTC.